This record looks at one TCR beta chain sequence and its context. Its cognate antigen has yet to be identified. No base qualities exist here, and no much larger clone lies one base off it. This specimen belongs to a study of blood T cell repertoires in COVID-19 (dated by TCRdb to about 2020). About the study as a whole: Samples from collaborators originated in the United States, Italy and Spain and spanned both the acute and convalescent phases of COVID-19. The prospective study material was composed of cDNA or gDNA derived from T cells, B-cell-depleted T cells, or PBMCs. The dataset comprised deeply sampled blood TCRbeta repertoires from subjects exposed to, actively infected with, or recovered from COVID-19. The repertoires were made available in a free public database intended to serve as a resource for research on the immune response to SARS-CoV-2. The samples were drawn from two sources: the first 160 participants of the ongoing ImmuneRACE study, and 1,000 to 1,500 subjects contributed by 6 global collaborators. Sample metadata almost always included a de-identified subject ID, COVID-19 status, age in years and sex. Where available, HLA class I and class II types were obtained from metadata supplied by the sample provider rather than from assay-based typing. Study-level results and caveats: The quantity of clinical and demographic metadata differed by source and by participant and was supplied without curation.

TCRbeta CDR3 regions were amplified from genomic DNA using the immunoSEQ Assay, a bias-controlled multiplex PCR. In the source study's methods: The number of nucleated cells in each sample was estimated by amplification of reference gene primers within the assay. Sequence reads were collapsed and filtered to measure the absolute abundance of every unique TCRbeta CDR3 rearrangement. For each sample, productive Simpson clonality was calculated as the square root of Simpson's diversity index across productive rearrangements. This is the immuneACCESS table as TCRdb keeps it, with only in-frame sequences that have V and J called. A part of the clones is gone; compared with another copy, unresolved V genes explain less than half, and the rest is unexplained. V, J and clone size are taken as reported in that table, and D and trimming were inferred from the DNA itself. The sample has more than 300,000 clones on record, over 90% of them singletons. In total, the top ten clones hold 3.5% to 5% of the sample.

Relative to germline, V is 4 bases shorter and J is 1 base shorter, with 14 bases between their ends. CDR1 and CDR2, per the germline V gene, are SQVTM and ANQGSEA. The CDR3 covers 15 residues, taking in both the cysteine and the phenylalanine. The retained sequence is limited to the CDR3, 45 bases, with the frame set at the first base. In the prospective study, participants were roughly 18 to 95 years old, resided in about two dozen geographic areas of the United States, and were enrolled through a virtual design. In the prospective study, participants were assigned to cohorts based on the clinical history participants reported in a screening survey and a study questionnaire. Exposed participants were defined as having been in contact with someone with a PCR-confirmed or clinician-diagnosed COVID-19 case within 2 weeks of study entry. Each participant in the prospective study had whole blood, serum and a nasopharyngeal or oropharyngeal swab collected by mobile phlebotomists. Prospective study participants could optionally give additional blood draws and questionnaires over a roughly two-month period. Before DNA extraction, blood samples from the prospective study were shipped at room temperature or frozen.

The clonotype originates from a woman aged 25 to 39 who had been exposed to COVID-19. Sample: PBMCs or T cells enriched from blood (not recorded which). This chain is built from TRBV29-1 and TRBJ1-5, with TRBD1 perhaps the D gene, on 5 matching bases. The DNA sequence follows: TGCAGCGTTGTTCTCCAGGGAAGGAGCAATCAGCCCCAGCATTTT. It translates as CSVVLQGRSNQPQHF.